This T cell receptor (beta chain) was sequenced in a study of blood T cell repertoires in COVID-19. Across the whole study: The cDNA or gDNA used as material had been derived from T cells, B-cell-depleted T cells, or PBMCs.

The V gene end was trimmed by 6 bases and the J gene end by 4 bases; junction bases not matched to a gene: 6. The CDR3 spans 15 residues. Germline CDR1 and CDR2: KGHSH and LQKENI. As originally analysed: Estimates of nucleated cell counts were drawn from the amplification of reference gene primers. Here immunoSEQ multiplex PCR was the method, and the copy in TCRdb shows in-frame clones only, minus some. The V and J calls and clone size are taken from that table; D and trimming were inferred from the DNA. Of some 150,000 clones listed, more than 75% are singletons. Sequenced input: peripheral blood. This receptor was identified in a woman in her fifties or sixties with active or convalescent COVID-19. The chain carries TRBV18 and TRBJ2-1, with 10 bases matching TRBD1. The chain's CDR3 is CASSQDRGTYNEQFF. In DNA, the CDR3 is TGTGCCAGCTCCCAGGACAGGGGGACATACAATGAGCAGTTCTTC.